This T cell receptor beta chain was sequenced for a study of vaccination effects on CD4 cells after COVID-19. About the study: At 16 days and at one week before vaccination, samples were given by two convalescent patients.

Assay used: immunoSEQ multiplex PCR; TCRdb lists only in-frame clones, some missing. Of 42,000 or so clones listed, approximately 70% are singletons. The CDR3 is 12 amino acids. Germline V CDR1 and CDR2: DFQATT, SNEGSKA (reference sequence). The ends lost 3 bases at V and 4 bases at J; junction bases unmatched: 2. Expansion with viral peptide pools was applied to antigen-specific CD4+ T cells by the ViraFEST assay prior to sequencing. Following 10 days of culture, CD4+ T cells were isolated. This person's SARS-CoV-2 infection, confirmed by PCR, occurred between March and December 2020. Around 2.1 million PBMC per well were cultured with around 10 IU/ml IL-2 and roughly 9.9 ug/ml peptides. On day 3 and again on day 7, half the medium was replaced with IL-2 medium. Whole-study findings and limits: Late after vaccination, infection- and vaccine-induced clones showed marked clonal contraction.

On this clone: The target antigen is unknown.

This sequence joins TRBV20-1 and TRBJ2-5; 7 bases agree with TRBD2. Sample: CD4+ T cells from PBMCs cultured with a peptide pool, taken before COVID-19 vaccination. The TCR originated in a human donor who had a prior SARS-CoV-2 infection. The CDR3 DNA is TGCAGTGCTAGTTCTAGCGGAGAGACCCAGTACTTC. Protein: CSASSSGETQYF.